This paragraph reports one TCR beta chain. The record originates from a study of blood T cell repertoires in COVID-19. Study-wide context: Acute and convalescent COVID-19 samples came from the United States, Italy and Spain. PBMCs, B-cell-depleted T cells, or T cells provided the cDNA or gDNA that made up the material.

Original analysis: Reference gene primer amplification yielded estimated nucleated cell counts. TCRdb's copy holds only in-frame clones and misses some; the assay was immunoSEQ multiplex PCR. V, J and clone size are taken as reported in that table, and D and trimming were inferred from the DNA itself. This sample has more than 200,000 clones, with around 78% found just once. Germline-derived CDR1 and CDR2 are MNHEY and SMNVEV (reference sequence). Trimming took 6 bases from V and 2 from J, leaving 16 bases between them. The CDR3 contains 15 residues. What was sequenced was peripheral blood. This clonotype was obtained from a woman in her 70s with active or convalescent COVID-19. The chain recombines TRBV27 with TRBJ2-5, with a tentative D call TRBD2 (5 bases). In nucleotides, the CDR3 is TGTGCCAGCAGCCGTACCGTGGCGGGTCAAGAGACCCAGTACTTC. Translating it yields CASSRTVAGQETQYF.